This T cell receptor (beta chain) is drawn from a study of a mutant IDH1 vaccine in newly diagnosed glioma. Study-level background: Patients under treatment included approximately 60% males and about 40% females and had a mean age of around 43 years.

Note on this clone: The antigen is unknown.

V was shortened by 4 bases and J by 1 base, with 11 bases between the two germline ends. There are 13 residues in the CDR3. In germline, CDR1 is SQVTM, CDR2 ANQGSEA. Time point here: week 5, during vaccination. In the vaccine, a single dose held 300 ug of the mutant IDH1 20-mer peptide, along with topical imiquimod. Donor diagnoses consisted of new WHO grade 3 or 4 IDH1-mutant, ATRX-lost astrocytomas. The data were produced by immunoSEQ multiplex PCR, yet TCRdb's version contains in-frame clones alone and is incomplete. The repertoire includes 60,000 or so clones, around 82% of them detected once, and 3% to 3.5% sits in the top ten.

This clonotype was sampled from a woman aged 18-29 years with glioma. Some clones in this sample may be carry-over from other donors' samples. V is TRBV29-1 and J is TRBJ2-7; D possibly corresponds to TRBD1 (7 bases). The sequencing used PBMCs, collected from a glioma patient whose treatment included an IDH1 peptide vaccine. DNA of the CDR3: TGCAGCGTTGCGACAGGGAGGTCCTACGAGCAGTACTTC. It translates to CSVATGRSYEQYF.